This T cell receptor beta chain is from a study of Ad26.COV2.S vaccination and SARS-CoV-2 variants (dated by TCRdb to the early 2020s). General notes on the study: Vaccine-arm donors came from COV1001, a multicentre, randomized, double-blind, placebo-controlled phase I-IIa trial of Ad26.COV2.S in healthy adults. Trial participants were randomized into five groups of five, in which low-dose or high-dose Ad26.COV2.S was given once or twice, or placebo was given on both occasions. Blinding of investigators to trial group allocation was maintained during experiments and outcome assessment. Ad26.COV2.S was given intramuscularly at 5x10^10 or 1x10^11 viral particles, as a single shot or as two shots 56 days apart. The specificity and breadth of SARS-CoV-2-reactive T cell receptors after Ad26.COV2.S vaccination were assessed by TCRbeta repertoire sequencing. A total of around 32 samples were included in the TCR-sequenced set, comprising about 20 Ad26.COV2.S vaccine recipients, 5 placebo recipients and 8 SARS-CoV-2 convalescent individuals.

What the authors observed across the whole study: The study lacked the statistical power to compare responses across vaccine doses or regimens. It was noted by the authors that total T cell responses may have been underestimated by the TCR breadth and depth analyses. After vaccination, substantial breadth of spike-specific CD8+ and CD4+ T cell responses was reported. Higher spike-specific TCR breadth was observed in Ad26.COV2.S recipients than in placebo recipients (P = 0.0014). Vaccine and placebo recipients had similar non-spike TCR breadth, a finding consistent with the vaccine containing only spike.

On this clone itself: No cognate antigen has been identified for it. Base quality data are lacking; no much larger clone is found one base away.

The immunoSEQ Assay was used to sequence TCRbeta CDR3 regions. After extraction, genomic DNA underwent amplification by bias-controlled multiplex PCR, followed by high-throughput sequencing. The published analysis was carried out like this. To quantify the absolute abundance of each unique TCRbeta CDR3 region, sequences were collapsed and filtered. Usable DNA was measured by amplifying reference genes present in all nucleated cells, and TCRbeta template counts were normalized to that usable DNA to estimate T cell fraction. Repertoire TCRs were annotated as SARS-CoV-2-specific when V gene, CDR3 amino acid sequence and J gene were exactly matched to a known reactive TCR set. The reference SARS-CoV-2 TCR set was derived from MIRA and filtered for enrichment in COVID-19-positive ImmuneCODE repertoires, a step that removed public or cross-reactive TCRs. Using the MIRA antigens, annotated TCRs were further analysed by specific ORF or by position within an ORF. Breadth was defined as annotated unique rearrangements over total unique productive rearrangements; depth was the summed frequency of those rearrangements. Two-sided Wilcoxon rank-sum tests were applied when comparing TCR breadth between groups. The immuneACCESS repertoire file appears here via TCRdb, limited to in-frame rearrangements. These files lack a portion of the clones; in checked studies, under half of the deficit traces to unresolved V genes, and the cause of the others is not known. V and J calls plus clone size are reproduced from that table; the DNA served to infer D and trimming. In this sample the table shows about half a million clones, roughly 87% of which occur a single time. Of the sample, over 1.5% is held by the ten largest clones.

The treatment or condition label on this specimen signifies: over 15 received Ad26.COV2.S at low or high dose, single or two shots; 5 received placebo; per-sample allocation not given. Repertoires of vaccine and placebo recipients were sequenced from samples collected on day 63 after the first injection. Between 29 July and 7 August 2020, Cohort 1b enrolled 25 adults aged 18-55 years at one site in Boston, USA. Ad26.COV2.S was a replication-incompetent adenovirus type 26 vector expressing a prefusion-stabilized SARS-CoV-2 spike protein from the original Wuhan strain. The cysteine opens and the phenylalanine closes a CDR3 of 13 amino acids. The retained sequence is limited to the CDR3, 39 bases, with the frame set at the first base. CDR1 and CDR2 were assigned from the germline V gene (reference sequence) as PRHDT and FYEKMQ. At the junction V is shortened by 6 bases and J by 4 bases, with 12 bases in between.

This specimen was peripheral blood, taken in a trial of Ad26.COV2.S vaccine versus placebo. The chain links TRBV13 with TRBJ1-1; the D segment could be TRBD1, given 5 matching bases. The sequence was obtained from a person aged 18-60 years who received the Ad26.COV2.S COVID-19 vaccine or a placebo. The CDR3 protein: CASSHPRGTEAFF. In nucleotides, the sequence is TGTGCCAGCAGTCACCCAAGGGGCACTGAAGCTTTCTTT.